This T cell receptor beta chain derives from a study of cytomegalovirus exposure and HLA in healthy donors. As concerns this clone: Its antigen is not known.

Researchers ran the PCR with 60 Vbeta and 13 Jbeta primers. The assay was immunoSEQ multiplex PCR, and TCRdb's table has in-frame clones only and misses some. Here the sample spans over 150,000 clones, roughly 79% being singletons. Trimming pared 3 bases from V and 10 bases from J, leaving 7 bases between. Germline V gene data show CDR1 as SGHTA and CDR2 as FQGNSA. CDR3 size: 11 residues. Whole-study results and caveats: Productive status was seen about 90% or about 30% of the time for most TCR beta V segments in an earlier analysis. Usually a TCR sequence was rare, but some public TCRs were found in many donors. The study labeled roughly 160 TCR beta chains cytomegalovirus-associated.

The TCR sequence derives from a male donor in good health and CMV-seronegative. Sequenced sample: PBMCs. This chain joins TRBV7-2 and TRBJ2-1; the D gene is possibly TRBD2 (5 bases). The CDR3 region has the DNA TGTGCCAGCAGCTTGAGGGCGGAGCAGTTCTTC. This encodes CASSLRAEQFF.